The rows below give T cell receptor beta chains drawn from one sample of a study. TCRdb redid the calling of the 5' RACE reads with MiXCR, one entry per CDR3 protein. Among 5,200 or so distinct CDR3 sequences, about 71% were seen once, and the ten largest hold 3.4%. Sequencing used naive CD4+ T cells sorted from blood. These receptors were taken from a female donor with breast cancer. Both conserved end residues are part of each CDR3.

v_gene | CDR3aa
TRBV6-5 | CASSYSGQGIKYGYTF
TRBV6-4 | CASSELPGGYNEQFF
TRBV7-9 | CASRIGGRTGELFF
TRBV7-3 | CASSATGSSETQYF
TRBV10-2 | CASRMGTRGLDTQYF
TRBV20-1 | CSARNAYTQYF
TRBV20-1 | CSADGLADTDTQYF
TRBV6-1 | CASSPLAGMGQPQHF
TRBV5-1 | CASSLDGTTGGYTF
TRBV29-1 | CSATGRGNQETQYF
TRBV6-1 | CASSVTGPNEAFF
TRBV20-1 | CSANGQVYNEQFF
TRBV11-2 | CASSKGIQGRDTEAFF
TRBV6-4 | CASSPQPQHF